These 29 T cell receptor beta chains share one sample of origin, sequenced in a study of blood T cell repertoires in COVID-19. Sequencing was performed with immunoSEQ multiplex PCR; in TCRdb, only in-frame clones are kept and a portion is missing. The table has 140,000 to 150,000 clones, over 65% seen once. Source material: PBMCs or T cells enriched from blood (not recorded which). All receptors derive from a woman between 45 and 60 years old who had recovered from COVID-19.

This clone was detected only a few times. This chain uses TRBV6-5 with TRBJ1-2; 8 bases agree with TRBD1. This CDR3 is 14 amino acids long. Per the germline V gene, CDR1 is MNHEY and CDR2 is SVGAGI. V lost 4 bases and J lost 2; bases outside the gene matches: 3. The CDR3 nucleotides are TGTGCCAGCAGTTCAGGGGGCGCGAACTATGGCTACACCTTC. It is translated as CASSSGGANYGYTF.

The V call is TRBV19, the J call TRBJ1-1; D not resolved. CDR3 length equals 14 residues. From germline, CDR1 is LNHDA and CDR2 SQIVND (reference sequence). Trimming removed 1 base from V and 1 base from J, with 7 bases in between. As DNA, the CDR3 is TGTGCCAGTAGTATAGGAGGCCAGAACACTGAAGCTTTCTTT. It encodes CASSIGGQNTEAFF.

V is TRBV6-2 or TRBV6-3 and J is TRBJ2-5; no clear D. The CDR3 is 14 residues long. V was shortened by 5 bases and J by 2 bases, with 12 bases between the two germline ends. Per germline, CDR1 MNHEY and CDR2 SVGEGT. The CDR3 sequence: CASSPLFRQETQYF. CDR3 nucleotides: TGTGCCAGCAGTCCCCTTTTCAGACAAGAGACCCAGTACTTC.

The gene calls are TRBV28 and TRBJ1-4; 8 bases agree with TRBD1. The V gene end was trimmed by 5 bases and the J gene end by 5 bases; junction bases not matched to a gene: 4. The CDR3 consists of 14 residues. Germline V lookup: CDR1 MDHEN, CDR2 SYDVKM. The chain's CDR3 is CASSHRQGNEKLFF. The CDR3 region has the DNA TGTGCCAGCAGTCATCGACAGGGGAATGAAAAACTGTTTTTT.

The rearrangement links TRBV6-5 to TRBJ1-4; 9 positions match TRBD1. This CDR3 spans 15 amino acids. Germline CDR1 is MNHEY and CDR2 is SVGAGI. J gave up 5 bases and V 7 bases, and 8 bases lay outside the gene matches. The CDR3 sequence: CASTTTGGTNEKLFF. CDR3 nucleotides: TGTGCCAGCACTACGACAGGGGGGACGAATGAAAAACTGTTTTTT.

The CDR3 protein is CASSQEPAGSYEQYF. CDR3 in DNA: TGTGCCAGCAGCCAAGAGCCGGCGGGGTCCTACGAGCAGTACTTC. This chain connects TRBV4-2 to TRBJ2-7, with D perhaps TRBD2 (6 bases). Trimming pared 0 bases from V and 1 base from J, leaving 10 bases between. CDR3 size: 15 residues. CDR1 and CDR2 from the germline V gene are LGHNA and YNFKEQ.

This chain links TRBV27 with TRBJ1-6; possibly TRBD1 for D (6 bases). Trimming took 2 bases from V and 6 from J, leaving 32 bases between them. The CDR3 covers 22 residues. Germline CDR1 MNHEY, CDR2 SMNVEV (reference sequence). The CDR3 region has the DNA TGTGCCAGCAGTTTAAGGGGGTCCTTATGGGGGCAGAGGGTATCAATTAATTCACCCCTCCACTTT. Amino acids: CASSLRGSLWGQRVSINSPLHF.

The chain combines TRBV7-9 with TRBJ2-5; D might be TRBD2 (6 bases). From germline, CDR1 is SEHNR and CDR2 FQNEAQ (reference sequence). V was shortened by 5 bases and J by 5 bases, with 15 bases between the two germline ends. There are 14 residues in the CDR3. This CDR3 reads CASSPAGTWETQYF. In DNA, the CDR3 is TGTGCCAGCAGCCCTGCCGGGACTTGGGAGACCCAGTACTTC.

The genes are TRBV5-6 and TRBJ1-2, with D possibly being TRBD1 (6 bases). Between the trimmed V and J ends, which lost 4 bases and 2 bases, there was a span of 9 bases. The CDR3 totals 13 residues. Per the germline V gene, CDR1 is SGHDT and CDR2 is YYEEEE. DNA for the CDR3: TGTGCCAGCAGCCGGGGACAAAACTATGGCTACACCTTC. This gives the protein CASSRGQNYGYTF.

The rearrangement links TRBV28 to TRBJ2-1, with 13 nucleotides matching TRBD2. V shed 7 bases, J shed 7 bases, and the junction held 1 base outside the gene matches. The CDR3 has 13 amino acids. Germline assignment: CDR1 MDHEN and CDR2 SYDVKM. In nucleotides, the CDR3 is TGTGCCAGCACGACTAGCGGGAGGAATGAGCAGTTCTTC. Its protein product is CASTTSGRNEQFF.

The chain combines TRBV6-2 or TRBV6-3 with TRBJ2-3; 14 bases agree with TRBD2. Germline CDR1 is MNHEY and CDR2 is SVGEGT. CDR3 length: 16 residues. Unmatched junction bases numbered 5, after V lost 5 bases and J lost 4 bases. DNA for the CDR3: TGTGCCAGCAGTCTCTTGACTAGCGGGGGGGCAGATACGCAGTATTTT. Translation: CASSLLTSGGADTQYF.

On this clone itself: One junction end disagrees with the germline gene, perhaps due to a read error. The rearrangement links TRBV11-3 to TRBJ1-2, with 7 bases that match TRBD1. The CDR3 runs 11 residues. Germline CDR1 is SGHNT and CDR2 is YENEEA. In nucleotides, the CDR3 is TGTGCCAGCAGGAACGGGACAGAGTTACACTTC. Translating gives CASRNGTELHF. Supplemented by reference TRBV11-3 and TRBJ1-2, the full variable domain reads EAGVVQSPRYKIIEKKQPVAFWCNPISGHNTLYWYLQNLGQGPELLIRYENEEAVDDSQLPKDRFSAERLKGVDSTLKIQPAELGDSAVYLCASRNGTELHFGSGTRLTVV.

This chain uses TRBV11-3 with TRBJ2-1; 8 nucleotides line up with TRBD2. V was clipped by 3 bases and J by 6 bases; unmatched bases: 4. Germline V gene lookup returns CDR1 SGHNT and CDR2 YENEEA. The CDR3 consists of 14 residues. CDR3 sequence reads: CASSFRGGSNEQFF. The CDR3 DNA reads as TGTGCCAGCAGCTTCCGGGGGGGTTCCAATGAGCAGTTCTTC.

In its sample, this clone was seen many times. The CDR3 sequence is CASSFSQGAYEQYF. The CDR3 region has the DNA TGTGCCAGCAGCTTTAGTCAGGGGGCTTACGAGCAGTACTTC. The rearrangement links TRBV5-4 to TRBJ2-7, with 8 bases matching TRBD1. V shed 2 bases and J 4 bases; nucleotides not matched to a gene: 5. Germline loops: CDR1 SGHNT, CDR2 YYREEE (reference sequence). The CDR3 has 14 amino acids.

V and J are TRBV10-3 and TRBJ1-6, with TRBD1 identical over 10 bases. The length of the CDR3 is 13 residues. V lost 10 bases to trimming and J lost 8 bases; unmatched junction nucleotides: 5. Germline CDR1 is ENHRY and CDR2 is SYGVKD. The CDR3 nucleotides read TGTGCCACTCACGGGACAGGGGATTCACCCCTCCACTTT. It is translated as CATHGTGDSPLHF.

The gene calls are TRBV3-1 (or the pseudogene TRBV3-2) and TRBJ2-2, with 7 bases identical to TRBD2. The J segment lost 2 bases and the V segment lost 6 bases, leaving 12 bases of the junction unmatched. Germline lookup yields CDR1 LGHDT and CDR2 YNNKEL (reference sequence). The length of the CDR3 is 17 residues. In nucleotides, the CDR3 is TGTGCCAGCAGTTATCGGTGGGGGGGAGGAAACACCGGGGAGCTGTTTTTT. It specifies CASSYRWGGGNTGELFF.

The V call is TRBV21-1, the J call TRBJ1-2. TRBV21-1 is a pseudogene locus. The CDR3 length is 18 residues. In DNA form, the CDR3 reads TGTGCCAGCAGCAAAGTCAGACGGGGGGGGCCGGAAGGCTATGGCTACACCTTC. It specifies CASSKVRRGGPEGYGYTF.

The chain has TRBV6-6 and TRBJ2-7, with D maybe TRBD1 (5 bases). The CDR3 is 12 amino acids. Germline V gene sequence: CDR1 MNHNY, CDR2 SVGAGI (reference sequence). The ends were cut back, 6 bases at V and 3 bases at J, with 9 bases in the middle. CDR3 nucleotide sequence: TGTGCCAGCAGCCCCACAGGCTACGAGCAGTACGTC. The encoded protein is CASSPTGYEQYV.

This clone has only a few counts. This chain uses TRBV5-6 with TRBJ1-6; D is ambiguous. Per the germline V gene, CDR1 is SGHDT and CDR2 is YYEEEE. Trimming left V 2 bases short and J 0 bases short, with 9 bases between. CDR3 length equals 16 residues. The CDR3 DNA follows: TGTGCCAGCAGCTTCCCGGTGTCCTCCTATAATTCACCCCTCCACTTT. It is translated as CASSFPVSSYNSPLHF.

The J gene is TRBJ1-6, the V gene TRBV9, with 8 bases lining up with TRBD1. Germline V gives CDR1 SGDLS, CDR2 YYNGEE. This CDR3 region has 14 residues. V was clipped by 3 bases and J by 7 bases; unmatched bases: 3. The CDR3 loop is CASSGTGRNSPLHF. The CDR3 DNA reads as TGTGCCAGCAGCGGGACAGGGAGGAATTCACCCCTCCACTTT.

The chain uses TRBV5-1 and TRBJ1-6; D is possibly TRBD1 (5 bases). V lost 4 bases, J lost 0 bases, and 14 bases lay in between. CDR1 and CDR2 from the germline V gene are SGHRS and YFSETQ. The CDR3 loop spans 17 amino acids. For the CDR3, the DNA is TGCGCCAGCAGCCTTAGGGACGGGAGCTCCTATAATTCACCCCTCCACTTT. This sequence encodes CASSLRDGSSYNSPLHF.

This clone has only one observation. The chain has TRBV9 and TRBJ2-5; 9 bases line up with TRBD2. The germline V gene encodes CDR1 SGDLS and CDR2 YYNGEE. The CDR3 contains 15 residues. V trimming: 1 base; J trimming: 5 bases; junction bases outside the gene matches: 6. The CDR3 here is CASSVSSGVRETQYF. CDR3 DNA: TGTGCCAGCAGCGTATCTAGCGGGGTACGTGAGACCCAGTACTTC.

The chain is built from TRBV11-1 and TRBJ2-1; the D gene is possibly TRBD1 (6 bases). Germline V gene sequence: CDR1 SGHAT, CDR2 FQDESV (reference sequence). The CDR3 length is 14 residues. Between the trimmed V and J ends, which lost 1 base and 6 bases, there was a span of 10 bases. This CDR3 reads CASSLGRGGNEQFF. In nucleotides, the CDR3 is TGTGCCAGCAGCTTAGGTAGAGGGGGCAATGAGCAGTTCTTC.

CDR3 bases: TGCGCCAACGACTTGGGACAGGGGGCTGCTAAGCCACCCCTCCACTTT. It translates to CANDLGQGAAKPPLHF. J is TRBJ1-6 and V is TRBV23-1; 12 bases agree with TRBD1. Being an ORF, TRBV23-1 has a function that is uncertain. This CDR3 has 16 residues. The junction had 15 bases not matched to a gene; V was cut back by 10 bases and J by 11 bases.

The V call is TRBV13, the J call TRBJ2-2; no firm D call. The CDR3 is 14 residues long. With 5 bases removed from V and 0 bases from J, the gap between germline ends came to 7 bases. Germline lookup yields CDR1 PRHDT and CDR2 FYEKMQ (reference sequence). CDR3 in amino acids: CASSTASNTGELFF. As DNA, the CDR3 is TGTGCCAGCAGCACTGCTTCGAACACCGGGGAGCTGTTTTTT.

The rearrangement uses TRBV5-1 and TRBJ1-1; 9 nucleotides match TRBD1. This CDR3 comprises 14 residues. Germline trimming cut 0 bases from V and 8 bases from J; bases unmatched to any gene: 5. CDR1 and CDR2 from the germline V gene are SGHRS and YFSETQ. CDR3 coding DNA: TGCGCCAGCAGCTTGGACTCCGGGACAGGGGAAGCTTTCTTT. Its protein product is CASSLDSGTGEAFF.

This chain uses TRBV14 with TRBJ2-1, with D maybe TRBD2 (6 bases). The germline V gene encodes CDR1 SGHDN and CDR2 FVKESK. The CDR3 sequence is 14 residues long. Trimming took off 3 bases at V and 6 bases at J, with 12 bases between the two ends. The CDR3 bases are TGTGCCAGCAGCCATTCTCGGAGGGTCAATGAGCAGTTCTTC. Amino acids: CASSHSRRVNEQFF.

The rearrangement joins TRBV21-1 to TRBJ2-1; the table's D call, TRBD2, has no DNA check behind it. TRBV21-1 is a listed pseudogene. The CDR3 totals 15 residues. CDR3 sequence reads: CAKRGGPKDDNEQFF. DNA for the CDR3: TGTGCCAAACGGGGGGGCCCGAAGGACGACAATGAGCAGTTCTTC.

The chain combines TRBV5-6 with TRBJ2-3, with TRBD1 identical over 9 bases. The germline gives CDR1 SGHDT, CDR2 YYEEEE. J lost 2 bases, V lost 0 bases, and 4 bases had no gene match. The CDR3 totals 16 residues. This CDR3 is CASSLEGQGYTDTQYF. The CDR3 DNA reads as TGTGCCAGCAGCTTGGAGGGACAGGGATACACAGATACGCAGTATTTT.